These T cell receptor beta chains were read from a single sample in a study of human T cells and chemical hapten exposure. MiXCR, run by TCRdb on the RACE reads, gives a single entry per CDR3 protein. Among roughly 150,000 distinct CDR3 sequences, 12% were seen once, and the ten largest hold about 1.3%. Sequencing was performed on whole blood, taken in connection with sensitization to the hapten diphenylcyclopropenone (DPC). Source of these receptors: a woman aged 50 to 60 with alopecia areata. Some clones in this sample may be carry-over from other donors' samples. CDR3s include the opening cysteine and the closing phenylalanine or tryptophan. The order of the fields is V gene, D gene, J gene, clone size, CDR3 protein, CDR3 DNA. The D gene is left open where the match is weak. Size is stated for part of the rows, as once, few or many counts, or as a class when the clone is expanded.

TRBV9	NA	TRBJ2-7	NA	CASSVSDSSYEQYF	TGTGCCAGCAGCGTATCGGACAGTTCCTACGAGCAGTACTTC
TRBV7-8	NA	TRBJ1-1	many	CASSLFAGPFGPEAFF	TGTGCCAGCAGCTTATTTGCCGGGCCCTTTGGCCCTGAAGCTTTCTTT
TRBV5-1	NA	TRBJ2-7	NA	CASSTRDIYEQYF	TGCGCCAGCAGCACCCGGGACATATACGAGCAGTACTTC
TRBV12-3/TRBV12-4	TRBD1	TRBJ1-2	few	CASSSTGARYGYTF	TGTGCCAGCAGCTCCACAGGGGCGAGGTATGGCTACACCTTC
TRBV7-3	TRBD2	TRBJ2-1	few	CASSLHPGLAGGPENEQFF	TGTGCCAGCAGCTTACACCCGGGACTAGCGGGAGGGCCTGAAAATGAGCAGTTCTTC
TRBV20-1	NA	TRBJ1-5	NA	CSARGGGFANQPQHF	TGCAGTGCTAGAGGGGGGGGGTTCGCCAATCAGCCCCAGCATTTT
TRBV29-1	TRBD2	TRBJ2-4	NA	CSVEEPGLAGKNIQYF	TGCAGCGTTGAAGAACCGGGACTAGCGGGCAAAAACATTCAGTACTTC
TRBV7-9	TRBD2	TRBJ2-7	few	CASSTPLSGKYF	TGTGCCAGCAGCACCCCCCTGAGCGGGAAGTACTTC
TRBV21-1	NA	TRBJ2-5	many	CASSKGTVLAGPNQETQYF	TGTGCCAGCAGCAAGGGGACGGTGCTAGCGGGACCCAACCAAGAGACCCAGTACTTC
TRBV5-4	TRBD2	TRBJ2-7	many	CASSLGLAEGFSSYEQYF	TGTGCCAGCAGCTTAGGCCTAGCGGAGGGGTTCTCCTCCTACGAGCAGTACTTC
TRBV29-1	TRBD2	TRBJ2-3	few	CSVEGGLAGDTQYF	TGCAGCGTTGAAGGGGGACTAGCGGGAGATACGCAGTATTTT
TRBV24-1	TRBD1	TRBJ1-2	few	CATSGRGRNYGYTF	TGTGCCACCAGTGGCAGGGGGCGAAACTATGGCTACACCTTC
TRBV10-2	NA	TRBJ1-5	NA	CASSESTASQHF	TGCGCCAGCAGTGAGTCCACTGCTAGCCAGCATTTT
TRBV29-1	TRBD2	TRBJ2-2	many	CSVKGLAGMGELFF	TGCAGCGTTAAGGGACTAGCGGGGATGGGGGAGCTGTTTTTT
TRBV27	NA	TRBJ1-6	few	CASSPFQAAAFSPLHF	TGTGCCAGCAGTCCTTTCCAGGCGGCAGCATTTTCACCCCTCCACTTT
TRBV18	TRBD2	TRBJ2-1	few	CASSPPGLAGAYNEQFF	TGTGCCAGCTCACCACCGGGACTAGCGGGAGCCTACAATGAGCAGTTCTTC
TRBV27	TRBD2	TRBJ2-7	few	CASSSSGLAGTTSYEQYF	TGTGCCAGCAGTTCCTCCGGACTAGCGGGGACGACCTCCTACGAGCAGTACTTC
TRBV6-2/TRBV6-3	NA	TRBJ2-1	many	CASSYSGPSYNEQFF	TGTGCCAGCAGTTACAGCGGGCCCTCCTACAATGAGCAGTTCTTC
TRBV5-4	TRBD1	TRBJ2-3	NA	CASSPGTGADTQYF	TGTGCCAGCAGCCCCGGGACAGGGGCAGATACGCAGTATTTT
TRBV6-2/TRBV6-3	TRBD1	TRBJ2-2	many	CASTWTGGYTGELFF	TGTGCCAGCACTTGGACAGGGGGCTACACCGGGGAGCTGTTTTTT
TRBV19	TRBD1	TRBJ2-6	NA	CASSPGQGAAGANVLTF	TGTGCCAGTAGTCCCGGACAGGGGGCGGCCGGGGCCAACGTCCTGACTTTC
TRBV2	TRBD1	TRBJ1-6	many	CASSADRVNSPLHF	TGTGCCAGCAGTGCGGACAGGGTTAATTCACCCCTCCACTTT
TRBV4-3	TRBD1	TRBJ2-3	NA	CASSLGQGKTDTQYF	TGCGCCAGCAGCCTGGGACAGGGGAAAACAGATACGCAGTATTTT
TRBV11-2	TRBD2	TRBJ2-3	NA	CASSLERLAGPTDTQYF	TGTGCCAGCAGCTTAGAACGGCTAGCGGGGCCCACAGATACGCAGTATTTT
TRBV11-2	NA	TRBJ1-2	many	CASSSLTGYTF	TGTGCCAGCAGCTCTTTAACTGGCTACACCTTC
TRBV6-6	NA	TRBJ2-2	NA	CASSSQQGRSGELFF	TGTGCCAGCAGTTCTCAGCAGGGACGAAGCGGGGAGCTGTTTTTT
TRBV3-1	TRBD2	TRBJ2-7	NA	CASSPAGTNYEQYF	TGTGCCAGCAGCCCTGCCGGGACTAACTACGAGCAGTACTTC
TRBV20-1	TRBD2	TRBJ2-5	few	CSVAGVGLKKETQYF	TGCAGTGTAGCGGGAGTGGGGTTAAAAAAAGAGACCCAGTACTTC
TRBV12-3/TRBV12-4	TRBD1	TRBJ2-7	NA	CASSLNRGTYEQYF	TGTGCCAGCAGTTTAAACAGGGGTACCTACGAGCAGTACTTC
TRBV12-3/TRBV12-4	NA	TRBJ1-1	NA	CASSYRVMQNTEAFF	TGTGCCAGCAGTTACAGGGTTATGCAGAACACTGAAGCTTTCTTT
TRBV19	NA	TRBJ2-7	few	CASSIGAGRYEQYF	TGTGCCAGTAGTATAGGGGCGGGGCGATACGAGCAGTACTTC
TRBV27	NA	TRBJ2-1	few	CASSWGHPAQGPYNEQFF	TGTGCCAGCAGTTGGGGACATCCCGCCCAGGGGCCCTACAATGAGCAGTTCTTC
TRBV12-3/TRBV12-4	TRBD1	TRBJ1-2	few	CASSTGTGTPSMGHTF	TGTGCCAGCAGCACCGGGACAGGGACCCCCTCTATGGGGCACACCTTC
TRBV5-1	NA	TRBJ2-1	few	CASSVGQIGNEQFF	TGCGCCAGCAGCGTAGGACAGATAGGCAATGAGCAGTTCTTC
TRBV20-1	NA	TRBJ1-5	few	CSASPGTLNQPQHF	TGCAGTGCTAGCCCCGGGACTCTCAATCAGCCCCAGCATTTT
TRBV5-4	NA	TRBJ2-3	few	CASSSSVTSTDTQYF	TGTGCCAGCAGCTCTAGCGTGACTAGCACAGATACGCAGTATTTT
TRBV18	NA	TRBJ2-1	NA	CASSPRESYNEQFF	TGTGCCAGCTCACCCCGGGAATCCTACAATGAGCAGTTCTTC